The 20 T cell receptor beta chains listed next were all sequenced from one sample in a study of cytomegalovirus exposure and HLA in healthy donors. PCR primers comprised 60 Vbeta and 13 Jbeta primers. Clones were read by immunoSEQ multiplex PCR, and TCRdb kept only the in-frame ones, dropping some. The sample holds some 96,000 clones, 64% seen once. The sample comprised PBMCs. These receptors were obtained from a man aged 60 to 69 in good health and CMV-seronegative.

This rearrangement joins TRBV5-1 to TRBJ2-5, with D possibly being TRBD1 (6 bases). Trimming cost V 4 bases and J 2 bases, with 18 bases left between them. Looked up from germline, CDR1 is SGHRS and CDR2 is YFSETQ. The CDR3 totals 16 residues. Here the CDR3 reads CASSLGAQSSQETQYF. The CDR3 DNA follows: TGCGCCAGCAGCCTGGGGGCGCAGAGTAGTCAAGAGACCCAGTACTTC.

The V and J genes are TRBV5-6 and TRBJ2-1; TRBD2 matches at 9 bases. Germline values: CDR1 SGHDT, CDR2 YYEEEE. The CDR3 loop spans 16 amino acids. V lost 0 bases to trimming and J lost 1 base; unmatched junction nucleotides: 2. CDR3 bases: TGTGCCAGCAGCTTGGGGCTAGCGGGATCCTACAATGAGCAGTTCTTC. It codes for CASSLGLAGSYNEQFF.

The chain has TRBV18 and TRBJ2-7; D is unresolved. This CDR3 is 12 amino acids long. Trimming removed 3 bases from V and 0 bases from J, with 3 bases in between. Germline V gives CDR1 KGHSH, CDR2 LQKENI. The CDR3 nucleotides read TGTGCCAGCTCACCCAGCTCCTACGAGCAGTACTTC. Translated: CASSPSSYEQYF.

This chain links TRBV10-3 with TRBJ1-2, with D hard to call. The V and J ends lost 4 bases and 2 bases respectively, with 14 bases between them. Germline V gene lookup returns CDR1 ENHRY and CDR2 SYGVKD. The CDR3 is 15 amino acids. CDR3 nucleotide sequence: TGTGCCATCAGTGCCCTCATGCAGGCAAACTATGGCTACACCTTC. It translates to CAISALMQANYGYTF.

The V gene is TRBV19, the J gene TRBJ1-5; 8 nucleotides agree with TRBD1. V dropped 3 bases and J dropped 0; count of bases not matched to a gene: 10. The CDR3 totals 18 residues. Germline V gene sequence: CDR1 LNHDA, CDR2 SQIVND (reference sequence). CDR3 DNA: TGTGCCAGTAGTATCGGGACAGGACAACCGATTAGCAATCAGCCCCAGCATTTT. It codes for CASSIGTGQPISNQPQHF.

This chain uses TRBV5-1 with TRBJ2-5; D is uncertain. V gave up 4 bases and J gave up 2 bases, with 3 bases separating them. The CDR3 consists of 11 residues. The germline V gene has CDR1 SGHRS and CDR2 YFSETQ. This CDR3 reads CASSLQETQYF. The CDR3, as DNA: TGCGCCAGCAGCCTGCAAGAGACCCAGTACTTC.

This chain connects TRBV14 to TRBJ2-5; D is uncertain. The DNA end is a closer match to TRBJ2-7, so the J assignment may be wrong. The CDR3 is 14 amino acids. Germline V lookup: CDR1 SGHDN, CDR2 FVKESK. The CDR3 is CASSMGLSTYEQYF. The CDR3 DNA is TGTGCCAGCAGCATGGGCCTCAGCACCTACGAGCAGTACTTC.

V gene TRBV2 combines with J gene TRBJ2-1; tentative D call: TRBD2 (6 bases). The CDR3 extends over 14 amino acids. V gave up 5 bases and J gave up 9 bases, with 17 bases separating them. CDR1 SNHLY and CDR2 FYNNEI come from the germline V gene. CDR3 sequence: CASSMGLVSGEQFF. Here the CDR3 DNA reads TGTGCCAGCAGTATGGGACTCGTCTCCGGTGAGCAGTTCTTC.

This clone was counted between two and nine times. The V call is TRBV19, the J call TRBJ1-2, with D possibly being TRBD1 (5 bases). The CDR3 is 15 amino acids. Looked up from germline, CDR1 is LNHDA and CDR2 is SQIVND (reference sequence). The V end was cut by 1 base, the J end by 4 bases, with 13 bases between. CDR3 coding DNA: TGTGCCAGTAGTATAGGTCGAGGGAGGGGCTATGGCTACACCTTC. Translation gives CASSIGRGRGYGYTF.

The CDR3 sequence is CASSLIAGGPGTGELFF. Written as DNA, the CDR3 is TGTGCCAGCAGCTTAATAGCGGGAGGGCCGGGAACCGGGGAGCTGTTTTTT. The chain couples TRBV7-3 to TRBJ2-2; 11 bases are a match to TRBD2. Trimming cost V 1 base and J 5 bases; bases outside gene matches: 6. The CDR3 sequence is 17 residues long. The germline gives CDR1 SGHTA, CDR2 FQGTGA.

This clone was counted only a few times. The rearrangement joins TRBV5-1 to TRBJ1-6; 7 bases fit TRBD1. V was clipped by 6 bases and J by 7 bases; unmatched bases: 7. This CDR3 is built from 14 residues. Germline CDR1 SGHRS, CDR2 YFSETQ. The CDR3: CASNPTGSNSPLHF. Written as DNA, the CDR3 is TGCGCCAGCAACCCGACAGGGTCGAATTCACCCCTCCACTTT.

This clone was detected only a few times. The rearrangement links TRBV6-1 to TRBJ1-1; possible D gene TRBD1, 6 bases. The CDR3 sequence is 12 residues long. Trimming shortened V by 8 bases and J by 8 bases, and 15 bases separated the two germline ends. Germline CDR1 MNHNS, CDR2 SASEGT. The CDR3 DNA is TGTGCCAGCGGGGGAATGGGACAAGAAGCTTTCTTT. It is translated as CASGGMGQEAFF.

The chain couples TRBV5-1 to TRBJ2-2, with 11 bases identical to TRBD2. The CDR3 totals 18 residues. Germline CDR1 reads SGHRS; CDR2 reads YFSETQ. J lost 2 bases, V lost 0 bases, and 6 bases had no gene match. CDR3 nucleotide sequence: TGCGCCAGCAGCTTGGGGTCTAGCGGGGGGTTCAACACCGGGGAGCTGTTTTTT. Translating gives CASSLGSSGGFNTGELFF.

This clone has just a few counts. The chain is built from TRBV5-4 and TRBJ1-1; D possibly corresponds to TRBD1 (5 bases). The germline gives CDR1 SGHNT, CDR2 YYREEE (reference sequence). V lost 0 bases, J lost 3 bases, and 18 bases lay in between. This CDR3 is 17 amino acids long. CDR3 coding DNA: TGTGCCAGCAGCTTGGCAGGCAGGGCGCCCAGGGACACTGAAGCTTTCTTT. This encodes CASSLAGRAPRDTEAFF.

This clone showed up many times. This chain's CDR3 is CASSPDRATDTQYF. In nucleotides, the CDR3 is TGCGCCAGCAGCCCGGACAGGGCCACAGATACGCAGTATTTT. This chain connects TRBV4-1 to TRBJ2-3, with TRBD1 matching 8 bases. This CDR3 has 14 amino acids. Per the germline V gene, CDR1 is MGHRA and CDR2 is YSYEKL. V lost 4 bases and J lost 2; bases outside the gene matches: 2.

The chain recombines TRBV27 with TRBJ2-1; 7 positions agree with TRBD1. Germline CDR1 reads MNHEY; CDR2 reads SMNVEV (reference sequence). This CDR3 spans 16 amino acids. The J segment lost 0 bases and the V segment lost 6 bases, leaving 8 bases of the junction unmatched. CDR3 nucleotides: TGTGCCAGCAGACTACAGGGGCACCTCTCCTACAATGAGCAGTTCTTC. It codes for CASRLQGHLSYNEQFF.

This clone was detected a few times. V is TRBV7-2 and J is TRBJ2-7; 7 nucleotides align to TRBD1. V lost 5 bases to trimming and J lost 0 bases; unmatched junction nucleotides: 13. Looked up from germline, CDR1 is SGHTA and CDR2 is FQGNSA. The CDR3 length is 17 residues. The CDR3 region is CASSLKGDSGPSYEQYF. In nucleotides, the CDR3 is TGTGCCAGCAGCCTAAAAGGGGACAGCGGACCCTCCTACGAGCAGTACTTC.

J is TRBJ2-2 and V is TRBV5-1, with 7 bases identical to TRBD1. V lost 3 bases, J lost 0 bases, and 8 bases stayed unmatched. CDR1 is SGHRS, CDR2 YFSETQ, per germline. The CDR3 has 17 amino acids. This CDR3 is CASSYLMQGANTGELFF. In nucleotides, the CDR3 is TGCGCCAGCAGCTACCTAATGCAGGGGGCGAACACCGGGGAGCTGTTTTTT.

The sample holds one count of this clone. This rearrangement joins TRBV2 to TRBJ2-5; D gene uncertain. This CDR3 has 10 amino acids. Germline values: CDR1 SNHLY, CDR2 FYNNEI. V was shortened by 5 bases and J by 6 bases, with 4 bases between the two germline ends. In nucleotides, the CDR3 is TGTGCCAGCAGTACTCAGACCCAGTACTTC. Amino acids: CASSTQTQYF.

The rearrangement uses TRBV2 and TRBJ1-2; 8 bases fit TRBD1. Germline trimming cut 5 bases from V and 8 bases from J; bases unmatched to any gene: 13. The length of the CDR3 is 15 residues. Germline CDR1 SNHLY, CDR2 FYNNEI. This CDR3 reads CASSINQGAQGGYTF. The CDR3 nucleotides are TGTGCCAGCAGTATAAACCAGGGGGCCCAGGGGGGCTACACCTTC.